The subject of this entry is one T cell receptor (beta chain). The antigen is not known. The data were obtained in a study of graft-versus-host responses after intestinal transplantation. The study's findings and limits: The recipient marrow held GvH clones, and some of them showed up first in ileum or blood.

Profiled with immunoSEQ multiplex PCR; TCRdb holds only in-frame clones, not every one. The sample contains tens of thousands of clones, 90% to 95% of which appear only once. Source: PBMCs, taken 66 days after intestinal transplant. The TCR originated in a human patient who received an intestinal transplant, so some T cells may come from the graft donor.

The CDR3 reads CASRDRSSYNSPLHF. The DNA of the CDR3 is TGTGCCAGCAGGGACAGGAGCTCCTATAATTCACCCCTCCACTTT. V gene TRBV27 combines with J gene TRBJ1-6, with 7 positions matching TRBD1. From germline, CDR1 is MNHEY and CDR2 SMNVEV (reference sequence). Trimming took 6 bases from V and 0 from J; bases not matched to a gene: 2. The CDR3 runs to 15 residues.